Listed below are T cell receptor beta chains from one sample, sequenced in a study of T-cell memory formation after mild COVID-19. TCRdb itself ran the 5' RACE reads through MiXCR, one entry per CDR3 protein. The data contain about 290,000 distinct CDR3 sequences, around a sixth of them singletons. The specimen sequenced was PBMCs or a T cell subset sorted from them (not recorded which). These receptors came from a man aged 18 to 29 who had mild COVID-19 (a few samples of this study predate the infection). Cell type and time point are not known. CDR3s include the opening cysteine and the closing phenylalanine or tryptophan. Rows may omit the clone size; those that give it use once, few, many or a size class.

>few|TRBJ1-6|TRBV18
CASSTDRHSPLHF
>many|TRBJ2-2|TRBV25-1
CASSFSGGAPGELFF
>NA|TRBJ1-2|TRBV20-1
CSARDLQNYGYTF
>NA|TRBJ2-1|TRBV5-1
CASSLEAGNEQFF
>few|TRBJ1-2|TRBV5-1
CASSLEGTGNGYTF
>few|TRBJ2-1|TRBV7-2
CASSPLRQGYNEQFF
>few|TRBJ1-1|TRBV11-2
CASSSLGEGWIAEAFF
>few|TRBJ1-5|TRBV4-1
CASSQEVSGGHRNQPQHF
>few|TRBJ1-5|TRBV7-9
CASSFAGDSNQPQHF
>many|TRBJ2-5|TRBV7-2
CASSPPPEETQYF
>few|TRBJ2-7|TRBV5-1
CASSLGTESYEQYF
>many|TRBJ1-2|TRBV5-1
CASSHGQSEGYTF
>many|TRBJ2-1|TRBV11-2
CASSPTGGNEQFF
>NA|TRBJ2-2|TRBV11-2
CASTSRSSTGNGELFF
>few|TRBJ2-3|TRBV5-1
CASSRMGPPTDTQYF
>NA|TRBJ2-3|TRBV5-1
CASSRGGGVTDTQYF
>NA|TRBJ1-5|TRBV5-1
CASSPQGGYQPQHF
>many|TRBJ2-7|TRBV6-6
CASSYSAKYYEQYF